These T cell receptor beta chains were read from a single sample in a study of shared clonotypes between healthy human individuals. TCRdb keeps only in-frame clones here, not all; method: immunoSEQ multiplex PCR. The repertoire holds 2 million to 2.5 million clones, with just under 95% as singletons. The sequencing input was naive CD4+ T cells from PBMCs. Receptor source: a man aged 18 to 30 in good health. Some clones in this sample may be carry-over from other donors' samples. The CDR3 runs from the conserved cysteine through the conserved F or W. Fields, in order: clone size, D gene, J gene, V gene, CDR3 protein, CDR3 DNA. The D gene is left open where the match is weak. Clone size, where shown, is once, few, many, or a class for clones that have expanded.

>-|-|TRBJ1-2|TRBV27
CASSSPTPLYGYTF
TGTGCCAGCAGTTCACCTACACCCCTCTATGGCTACACCTTC
>-|-|TRBJ2-3|TRBV6-5
CASSPNWVTQYF
TGTGCCAGCAGTCCCAACTGGGTGACGCAGTATTTT
>-|-|TRBJ2-1|TRBV5-4
CASSLGGSSYNEQFF
TGTGCCAGCAGCTTGGGTGGGAGCTCCTACAATGAGCAGTTCTTC
>-|-|TRBJ2-1|TRBV25-1
CASSEYAGYNEQFF
TGTGCCAGCAGTGAATATGCCGGCTACAATGAGCAGTTCTTC
>-|TRBD2|TRBJ2-7|TRBV7-9
CASSPPAGLGGQYF
TGTGCCAGCAGCCCCCCAGCGGGGCTCGGAGGGCAGTACTTC
>-|TRBD1|TRBJ2-7|TRBV29-1
CSVGGTVTYEQYF
TGCAGCGTTGGTGGGACAGTGACCTACGAGCAGTACTTC
>-|TRBD1|TRBJ1-3|TRBV11-2
CASSRAGTGGNTIYF
TGTGCCAGCAGCCGGGCCGGGACAGGAGGAAACACCATATATTTT
>-|TRBD2|TRBJ2-1|TRBV5-1
CASSLGAGALYNEQFF
TGCGCCAGCAGCTTGGGTGCGGGAGCCCTCTACAATGAGCAGTTCTTC
>-|TRBD1|TRBJ2-7|TRBV18
CASSRQGAGKEQYF
TGTGCCAGCTCACGACAGGGGGCGGGAAAGGAGCAGTACTTC
>-|-|TRBJ1-3|TRBV5-8
CASSSHPPGNTIYF
TGTGCCAGCAGCTCCCACCCTCCTGGAAACACCATATATTTT
>once|-|TRBJ1-1|TRBV14
CASSQNHKGTEAFF
TGTGCCAGCAGCCAAAACCACAAGGGCACTGAAGCTTTCTTT
>-|-|TRBJ2-1|TRBV27
CASWGDVPYNEQFF
TGTGCCTCGTGGGGGGACGTCCCCTACAATGAGCAGTTCTTC
>-|TRBD2|TRBJ2-7|TRBV27
CASSPWTSGTYEQYF
TGTGCCAGCAGTCCATGGACTAGCGGGACTTACGAGCAGTACTTC
>-|-|TRBJ1-2|TRBV27
CASSLSSEFGGYTF
TGTGCCAGCAGTTTATCGTCGGAATTCGGAGGCTACACCTTC
>once|-|TRBJ2-2|TRBV19
CASRHGGLGDTGELFF
TGTGCCAGTAGACACGGGGGGCTAGGGGACACCGGGGAGCTGTTTTTT
>-|TRBD2|TRBJ2-7|TRBV7-9
CASSFPTSGSFGEQYF
TGTGCCAGCAGCTTTCCTACTAGCGGGAGTTTCGGCGAGCAGTACTTC
>-|TRBD1|TRBJ2-3|TRBV5-4
CASSADREGTQYF
TGTGCCAGCAGCGCAGACAGGGAAGGTACGCAGTATTTT
>-|-|TRBJ1-3|TRBV10-1
CASSESQFDGRCGNTIYF
TGCGCCAGCAGTGAGTCCCAATTTGACGGGCGATGTGGAAACACCATATATTTT
>-|-|TRBJ2-3|TRBV20-1
CSASGSDTQYF
TGCAGTGCTAGCGGGTCGGATACGCAGTATTTT
>-|-|TRBJ2-7|TRBV4-3
CASSQELGDLGAYEQYF
TGCGCCAGCAGCCAAGAATTGGGGGACCTAGGGGCCTACGAGCAGTACTTC
>-|-|TRBJ2-3|TRBV2
CASSDRANTQYF
TGTGCCAGCAGTGATAGGGCCAATACGCAGTATTTT
>-|-|TRBJ1-1|TRBV7-2
CASSLLRDTEAFF
TGTGCCAGCAGCTTATTGAGGGACACTGAAGCTTTCTTT
>-|-|TRBJ2-6|TRBV5-1
CASSPDGNSGANVLTF
TGCGCCAGCAGCCCGGACGGTAACTCTGGGGCCAACGTCCTGACTTTC
>-|-|TRBJ2-1|TRBV18
CASSTGSNEQFF
TGTGCCAGCTCTACCGGGAGCAATGAGCAGTTCTTC
>-|-|TRBJ2-1|TRBV9
CASSVGGGSYNEQFF
TGTGCCAGCAGCGTGGGGGGTGGGTCCTACAATGAGCAGTTCTTC
>once|TRBD1|TRBJ1-3|TRBV4-1
CASSQDTGAGNTIYF
TGCGCCAGCAGCCAAGACACAGGGGCTGGAAACACCATATATTTT
>-|-|TRBJ2-6|TRBV30
CACRPPISSGANVLTF
TGTGCCTGCCGACCGCCCATAAGCTCTGGGGCCAACGTCCTGACTTTC
>-|-|TRBJ1-3|TRBV28
CASNTPAVSGNTIYF
TGTGCCAGCAACACTCCAGCAGTCTCTGGAAACACCATATATTTT
>-|TRBD2|TRBJ2-7|TRBV27
CASSRPGLAGYEQYF
TGTGCCAGCAGCCGTCCGGGACTAGCGGGTTACGAGCAGTACTTC
>-|-|TRBJ1-2|TRBV28
CASSFAGARGYTF
TGTGCCAGCAGTTTCGCGGGGGCGCGGGGCTACACCTTC
>-|-|TRBJ2-6|TRBV2
CASSSSGANVLTF
TGTGCCAGCAGCAGCTCTGGGGCCAACGTCCTGACTTTC
>few|-|TRBJ2-3|TRBV2
CASHSLRDTQYF
TGTGCCAGCCATTCCCTTAGGGATACGCAGTATTTT
>-|-|TRBJ2-7|TRBV7-2
CASSSSWGRDEQYF
TGTGCCAGCAGCTCCTCTTGGGGGCGCGACGAGCAGTACTTC